The 29 T cell receptor beta chains in this list originate from one sample, sequenced in a study of blood T cell repertoires in COVID-19. Measured with immunoSEQ multiplex PCR; TCRdb has only the in-frame clones, and not every one. In the table there are approximately 100,000 clones, 85% to 90% of which are singletons. The sequenced sample was peripheral blood. These receptors all stem from a man aged 50 to 60 with acute or convalescent COVID-19.

The chain employs TRBV27 and TRBJ2-3; weak D call: TRBD1 (5 bases). Germline V gene data show CDR1 as MNHEY and CDR2 as SMNVEV (reference sequence). Between the trimmed V and J ends, which lost 6 bases and 0 bases, there was a span of 10 bases. The CDR3 runs to 14 residues. The CDR3 here is CASSQPGSTDTQYF. CDR3 bases: TGTGCCAGCAGCCAACCAGGGAGCACAGATACGCAGTATTTT.

The chain links TRBV6-1 to TRBJ1-5; 7 bases map to TRBD1. V shed 3 bases, J shed 5 bases, and the junction held 7 bases outside the gene matches. The CDR3 has 15 residues. Germline assignment: CDR1 MNHNS and CDR2 SASEGT. This chain's CDR3 is CASSDEQGYDQPQHF. The CDR3 DNA follows: TGTGCCAGCAGTGATGAACAGGGGTACGATCAGCCCCAGCATTTT.

This clone was counted once. The chain combines TRBV7-9 with TRBJ1-5; 7 bases map to TRBD1. Germline V gene lookup returns CDR1 SEHNR and CDR2 FQNEAQ (reference sequence). The CDR3 loop spans 14 amino acids. V trimming: 5 bases; J trimming: 1 base; junction bases outside the gene matches: 2. In DNA, the CDR3 is TGTGCCAGCAGCATACAGGGGAGCAATCAGCCCCAGCATTTT. Its translation is CASSIQGSNQPQHF. Together with reference TRBV7-9 and TRBJ1-5, the CDR3 gives the full variable domain: DTGVSQNPRHKITKRGQNVTFRCDPISEHNRLYWYRQTLGQGPEFLTYFQNEAQLEKSRLLSDRFSAERPKGSFSTLEIQRTEQGDSAMYLCASSIQGSNQPQHFGDGTRLSIL.

The rearrangement joins TRBV25-1 to TRBJ2-6; possibly TRBD1 for D (6 bases). Trimming stripped 8 bases from V and 2 bases from J, with 13 bases between. Germline lookup yields CDR1 MGHDK and CDR2 SYGVNS. This CDR3 has 15 residues. For the CDR3, the DNA is TGTGCCAGCTCGTGGGGGCAAACTGGGGCCAACGTCCTGACTTTC. It encodes CASSWGQTGANVLTF. The full variable domain, rest sourced from reference TRBV25-1 and TRBJ2-6, is EADIYQTPRYLVIGTGKKITLECSQTMGHDKMYWYQQDPGMELHLIHYSYGVNSTEKGDLSSESTVSRIRTEHFPLTLESARPSHTSQYLCASSWGQTGANVLTFGAGSRLTVL.

This clone was recorded only once. The V call is TRBV5-5, the J call TRBJ1-6; the D gene is possibly TRBD1 (5 bases). CDR1 SGHKS and CDR2 YYEKEE come from the germline V gene (reference sequence). V was clipped by 0 bases and J by 10 bases, with 11 bases between them. The CDR3 has 14 amino acids. CDR3 in amino acids: CASSLATAVSPLHF. For the CDR3, the DNA is TGTGCCAGCAGCTTGGCGACAGCCGTCTCACCCCTCCACTTT.

V gene TRBV6-6 combines with J gene TRBJ1-3; tentatively, D is TRBD1 (5 bases). Trimming removed 4 bases from V and 2 bases from J, with 9 bases in between. The germline V gene has CDR1 MNHNY and CDR2 SVGAGI (reference sequence). This CDR3 has 14 amino acids. CDR3 DNA sequence: TGTGCCAGCAGTTCCGGGGGTCCTGGAAACACCATATATTTT. Its protein is CASSSGGPGNTIYF.

V gene TRBV20-1 combines with J gene TRBJ1-2; weak D call: TRBD1 (6 bases). The CDR3 covers 13 residues. V was pared by 6 bases and J by 8 bases, with 19 bases between. Germline loops: CDR1 DFQATT, CDR2 SNEGSKA (reference sequence). The CDR3 region has the DNA TGCAGTGCCAGTGAAACTGTCAGGGGCGGCTACACCTTC. This translates into CSASETVRGGYTF.

This rearrangement joins TRBV5-1 to TRBJ2-1, with TRBD2 identical over 11 bases. Looked up from germline, CDR1 is SGHRS and CDR2 is YFSETQ. The CDR3 contains 14 residues. Trimming removed 8 bases from V and 8 bases from J; junction bases left unmatched: 9. CDR3 loop: CASYSGRAKDEQFF. The CDR3 DNA reads TGCGCCAGTTATAGCGGGAGGGCCAAGGATGAGCAGTTCTTC.

This clone was seen only once. The rearrangement joins TRBV11-3 to TRBJ1-1; 7 bases agree with TRBD1. With 5 bases clipped from V and 0 bases from J, the junction kept 6 bases outside the gene matches. There are 15 residues in the CDR3. Per germline, CDR1 SGHNT and CDR2 YENEEA. The CDR3 bases are TGTGCCAGCAGCACAAGGACAGGTATGAACACTGAAGCTTTCTTT. Translation gives CASSTRTGMNTEAFF.

This clone has a handful of counts. V gene TRBV11-3 combines with J gene TRBJ2-2; D gene uncertain. The germline V gene has CDR1 SGHNT and CDR2 YENEEA. The CDR3 contains 12 residues. V lost 5 bases and J lost 5, with 6 bases in between. The CDR3 protein is CASSPGTGELFF. DNA for the CDR3: TGTGCCAGCAGCCCCGGGACCGGGGAGCTGTTTTTT.

This chain connects TRBV7-2 to TRBJ1-6; possibly TRBD1 for D (6 bases). This CDR3 is 14 amino acids long. CDR1 is SGHTA, CDR2 FQGNSA, per germline. Trimming left V 2 bases short and J 5 bases short, with 7 bases between. CDR3 sequence reads: CASSLTGNNSPLHF. The CDR3 DNA follows: TGTGCCAGCAGCTTAACAGGGAATAATTCACCCCTCCACTTT.

This chain uses TRBV4-2 with TRBJ2-2; 12 bases line up with TRBD2. Trimming removed 1 base from V and 4 bases from J; junction bases left unmatched: 7. The CDR3 is 18 residues long. Germline CDR1 is LGHNA and CDR2 is YNFKEQ. CDR3 sequence: CASSQGLAGAGTTGELFF. The CDR3 DNA follows: TGTGCCAGCAGCCAAGGACTAGCGGGGGCGGGGACCACCGGGGAGCTGTTTTTT.

J is TRBJ2-5 and V is TRBV9, with TRBD2 matching 16 bases. Per the germline V gene, CDR1 is SGDLS and CDR2 is YYNGEE. J was trimmed by 2 bases and V by 0 bases; bases with no gene match: 16. This CDR3 contains 22 residues. CDR3 DNA: TGTGCCAGCAGCGTAGCCCCGACACGACCGGGACTAGCGGGAGGGCAGCAAGAGACCCAGTACTTC. It encodes CASSVAPTRPGLAGGQQETQYF.

V usage is TRBV5-4 and J usage is TRBJ2-7; TRBD1 matches 11 bases. In germline, CDR1 is SGHNT, CDR2 YYREEE (reference sequence). The CDR3 is 15 residues long. V trimming: 0 bases; J trimming: 7 bases; junction bases outside the gene matches: 6. CDR3 residues: CASSLGTGGRREQYF. CDR3 DNA: TGTGCCAGCAGCTTGGGGACAGGGGGCAGAAGGGAGCAGTACTTC.

The chain couples TRBV28 to TRBJ2-1; 10 bases are a match to TRBD2. With V trimmed by 2 bases and J by 5 bases, 12 bases remained unmatched. There are 18 residues in the CDR3. Germline CDR1 and CDR2: MDHEN and SYDVKM. In DNA form, the CDR3 reads TGTGCCAGCAGTTTAGAGGGGAGCTTAGCGGGAGGCGACAATGAGCAGTTCTTC. As protein: CASSLEGSLAGGDNEQFF.

This chain links TRBV24-1 with TRBJ2-1; 12 bases line up with TRBD2. Trimming cost V 4 bases and J 3 bases; bases outside gene matches: 9. The V gene's germline CDR1 is KGHDR and CDR2 SFDVKD. This CDR3 spans 18 amino acids. In DNA form, the CDR3 reads TGTGCCACCAGTGACCGCGGACTAGCGGGGACCTTCTACAATGAGCAGTTCTTC. Protein product: CATSDRGLAGTFYNEQFF.

This clone is a singleton in its sample. The chain employs TRBV5-4 and TRBJ2-5; the D gene is possibly TRBD2 (6 bases). V was shortened by 0 bases and J by 5 bases, with 14 bases between the two germline ends. The CDR3 is 15 amino acids. Germline assignment: CDR1 SGHNT and CDR2 YYREEE (reference sequence). The CDR3 loop is CASSLGLAPVETQYF. CDR3 DNA: TGTGCCAGCAGCTTGGGGCTAGCGCCGGTGGAGACCCAGTACTTC.

The rearrangement uses TRBV14 and TRBJ2-7, with TRBD1 matching over 7 bases. With 0 bases clipped from V and 2 bases from J, the junction kept 4 bases outside the gene matches. Germline loops: CDR1 SGHDN, CDR2 FVKESK. The CDR3 is made up of 15 amino acids. The CDR3 here is CASSQEAGTAYEQYF. The CDR3 region has the DNA TGTGCCAGCAGCCAAGAGGCCGGGACAGCCTACGAGCAGTACTTC.

The chain links TRBV5-4 to TRBJ2-3; 11 nucleotides align to TRBD2. With V trimmed by 1 base and J by 4 bases, 11 bases remained unmatched. Germline V lookup: CDR1 SGHNT, CDR2 YYREEE (reference sequence). This CDR3 spans 18 amino acids. The CDR3 DNA is TGTGCCAGCAGCTTGCCGGGTAGCGGGAGGGGACCCGCAGATACGCAGTATTTT. Protein sequence: CASSLPGSGRGPADTQYF.

The CDR3 sequence: CASSLGGVTSIAQYF. CDR3 coding DNA: TGTGCCAGCAGCTTAGGGGGGGTGACTAGCATTGCGCAGTATTTT. The chain uses TRBV11-3 and TRBJ2-3, with 7 positions matching TRBD2. The CDR3 spans 15 residues. The V gene end was trimmed by 1 base and the J gene end by 10 bases; junction bases not matched to a gene: 11. From germline, CDR1 is SGHNT and CDR2 YENEEA. Variable domain in full (rest from reference TRBV11-3 and TRBJ2-3): EAGVVQSPRYKIIEKKQPVAFWCNPISGHNTLYWYLQNLGQGPELLIRYENEEAVDDSQLPKDRFSAERLKGVDSTLKIQPAELGDSAVYLCASSLGGVTSIAQYFGPGTRLTVL.

The V gene is TRBV10-1, the J gene TRBJ2-7, with 7 positions matching TRBD1. Germline trimming cut 7 bases from V and 3 bases from J; bases unmatched to any gene: 15. Germline V CDR1 and CDR2: WNHNN, SYGVQD (reference sequence). The CDR3 covers 16 residues. In DNA form, the CDR3 reads TGCGCCAGCATGAAGACAGGGCGCGGAGGAGACTACGAGCAGTACTTC. It encodes CASMKTGRGGDYEQYF.

The chain couples TRBV4-2 to TRBJ2-7; 9 nucleotides line up with TRBD1. V was clipped by 5 bases and J by 2 bases; unmatched bases: 4. The CDR3 is 14 residues long. Germline V CDR1 and CDR2: LGHNA, YNFKEQ. CDR3 protein: CASSAGQGAYEQYF. CDR3 coding DNA: TGTGCCAGCAGCGCGGGACAGGGAGCCTACGAGCAGTACTTC.

The chain uses TRBV7-9 and TRBJ1-5, with a tentative D call TRBD1 (6 bases). The CDR3 is 14 residues long. The V end lost 1 base, the J end lost 4 bases, and 8 bases lay between the germline ends. Germline lookup yields CDR1 SEHNR and CDR2 FQNEAQ (reference sequence). The CDR3 nucleotides read TGTGCCAGCAGCTTAGGGACAGTTAATCAGCCCCAGCATTTT. As protein: CASSLGTVNQPQHF.

The V call is TRBV12-5, the J call TRBJ2-1; D is perhaps TRBD2 (5 bases). Trimming stripped 7 bases from V and 2 bases from J, with 12 bases between. Looked up from germline, CDR1 is LGHNT and CDR2 is FRNRAP. The CDR3 length is 14 residues. CDR3 residues: CASALDWAYNEQFF. The CDR3 coding sequence is TGTGCTAGTGCGTTGGACTGGGCCTACAATGAGCAGTTCTTC.

This rearrangement joins TRBV9 to TRBJ2-2, with D possibly matching TRBD1 (6 bases). This CDR3 is 16 amino acids long. Trimming removed 2 bases at V and 7 bases at J, with 18 bases between. Germline V gene data show CDR1 as SGDLS and CDR2 as YYNGEE. The CDR3 is CASSVGAGASHGELFF. Here the CDR3 DNA reads TGTGCCAGCAGCGTTGGGGCAGGGGCCTCTCACGGGGAGCTGTTTTTT.

J is TRBJ1-5 and V is TRBV30; TRBD1 matches at 9 bases. CDR1 is GTSNPN, CDR2 SVGIG, per germline (reference sequence). This CDR3 has 14 amino acids. J gave up 4 bases and V 2 bases, and 3 bases lay outside the gene matches. The CDR3 region is CAWSTGQGNQPQHF. The CDR3, as DNA: TGTGCCTGGAGTACCGGACAGGGGAATCAGCCCCAGCATTTT.

The genes are TRBV25-1 and TRBJ2-1, with TRBD2 matching 10 bases. J was trimmed by 7 bases and V by 4 bases; bases with no gene match: 7. Germline values: CDR1 MGHDK, CDR2 SYGVNS. The CDR3 loop spans 15 amino acids. Here the CDR3 reads CASSATSGLRNEQFF. In nucleotides, the CDR3 is TGTGCCAGCAGTGCGACTAGCGGGTTACGAAATGAGCAGTTCTTC.

This chain joins TRBV6-5 and TRBJ2-2; 7 positions match TRBD1. The ends lost 0 bases at V and 2 bases at J; junction bases unmatched: 3. CDR3 length: 16 amino acids. Germline CDR1 MNHEY, CDR2 SVGAGI. CDR3 amino acids: CASSYSPGGNTGELFF. The DNA of the CDR3 is TGTGCCAGCAGTTACTCTCCAGGGGGTAACACCGGGGAGCTGTTTTTT.

The genes are TRBV21-1 and TRBJ2-5; the D call of TRBD1 is as the table states it, not checked on the DNA. TRBV21-1 is marked as a pseudogene. CDR3 length: 21 amino acids. For the CDR3, the DNA is TGTGCCAGCAGCAAAGCGCTCCAAGTTGGGGCTCTTCGTTCCCTGAAAGAGACCCAGTACTTC. Translated, it gives CASSKALQVGALRSLKETQYF.